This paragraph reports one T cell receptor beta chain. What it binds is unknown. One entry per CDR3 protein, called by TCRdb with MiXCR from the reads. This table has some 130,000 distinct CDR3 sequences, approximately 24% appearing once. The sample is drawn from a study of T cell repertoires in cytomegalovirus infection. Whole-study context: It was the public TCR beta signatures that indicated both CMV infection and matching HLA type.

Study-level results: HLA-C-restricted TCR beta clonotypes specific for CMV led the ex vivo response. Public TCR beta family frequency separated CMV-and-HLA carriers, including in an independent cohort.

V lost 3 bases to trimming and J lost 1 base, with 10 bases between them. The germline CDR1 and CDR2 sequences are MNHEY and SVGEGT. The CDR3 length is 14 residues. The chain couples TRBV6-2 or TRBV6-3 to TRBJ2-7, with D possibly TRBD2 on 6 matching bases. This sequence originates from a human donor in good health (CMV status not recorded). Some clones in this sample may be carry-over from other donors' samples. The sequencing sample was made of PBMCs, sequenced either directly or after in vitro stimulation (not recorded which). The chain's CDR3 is CASSYAGRSYEQYV. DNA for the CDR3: TGTGCCAGCAGTTATGCGGGAAGGTCCTACGAGCAGTACGTC.